Listed here is a single TCR beta chain. Its antigen is not known. V was trimmed by 5 bases and J by 5 bases, leaving 13 bases between them. Germline-derived CDR1 and CDR2 are SGHNT and YYREEE (reference sequence). The CDR3 totals 13 residues. The sample is drawn from a study of vaccination and CD4 T cells after COVID-19. The treatment here: roughly ten-day PBMC culture with coronavirus spike peptide pools or control peptides (ViraFEST assay). Cultured CD4+ T cell DNA was sequenced using the Oncomine TCR Beta short-read assay. In TCRdb, the PCR reads were re-called with MiXCR into one record per CDR3 protein. Of more than 10,000 distinct CDR3 sequences listed, under 65% are singletons.

The chain combines TRBV5-4 with TRBJ2-5; possible D gene TRBD1, 6 bases. This sequence was found in a human donor with COVID-19. The input for sequencing was cultured CD4+ T cells from blood, taken after SARS-CoV-2 vaccination. The CDR3 loop reads CASRAQGLETQYF. CDR3 nucleotides: TGTGCCAGCAGGGCGCAGGGGTTGGAGACCCAGTACTTC.